The 30 T cell receptor beta chains reported below all come from one sample, sequenced in a study of cytomegalovirus exposure and HLA in healthy donors. The PCR ran on 60 Vbeta and 13 Jbeta primers. Sequencing was performed with immunoSEQ multiplex PCR; in TCRdb, only in-frame clones are kept and a portion is missing. The profile shows roughly 23,000 clones, about 77% of them singletons. Sequencing was done on a sample of PBMCs. Every receptor here comes from a man aged 60 to 75 in good health and CMV-seronegative.

V gene TRBV4-1 combines with J gene TRBJ2-1; D remains ambiguous. Germline V lookup: CDR1 MGHRA, CDR2 YSYEKL. The CDR3 sequence is 15 residues long. The ends were cut back, 3 bases at V and 8 bases at J, with 17 bases in the middle. Here the CDR3 reads CASSQGETVSHEQFF. CDR3 nucleotide sequence: TGCGCCAGCAGCCAGGGCGAAACGGTCTCCCATGAGCAGTTCTTC.

This clone was picked up a small number of times. The chain uses TRBV29-1 and TRBJ1-4; perhaps TRBD1 as D (5 bases). In germline, CDR1 is SQVTM, CDR2 ANQGSEA. The CDR3 length is 15 residues. The V gene lost 7 bases and the J gene lost 5 bases, with 20 bases spanning the gap. This CDR3 reads CSAQNPGLSNEKLFF. The DNA of the CDR3 is TGCAGCGCTCAGAACCCAGGGCTGAGCAATGAAAAACTGTTTTTT.

The CDR3 DNA follows: TGCGCCAGCAGCTTGGCGGGGACAGGGGGCGCATTCCCCTACGAGCAGTACTTC. This codes for CASSLAGTGGAFPYEQYF. The rearrangement joins TRBV5-1 to TRBJ2-7, with TRBD1 matching over 12 bases. The CDR3 runs 18 residues. CDR1 is SGHRS and CDR2 is YFSETQ in the germline V gene. V lost 0 bases, J lost 2 bases, and 9 bases stayed unmatched. Full variable domain (rest looked up from reference TRBV5-1 and TRBJ2-7): KAGVTQTPRYLIKTRGQQVTLSCSPISGHRSVSWYQQTPGQGLQFLFEYFSETQRNKGNFPGRFSGRQFSNSRSEMNVSTLELGDSALYLCASSLAGTGGAFPYEQYFGPGTRLTVT.

J is TRBJ2-7 and V is TRBV5-6; D is undetermined. The V and J ends lost 3 bases and 4 bases respectively, with 5 bases between them. There are 11 residues in the CDR3. Germline V CDR1 and CDR2: SGHDT, YYEEEE. CDR3 amino acids: CASSYNYEQYF. CDR3 sequence (DNA): TGTGCCAGCAGCTACAATTACGAGCAGTACTTC.

V gene TRBV7-3 combines with J gene TRBJ2-1; 9 positions agree with TRBD2. Germline CDR1 SGHTA, CDR2 FQGTGA. Trimming took 5 bases from V and 8 from J; bases not matched to a gene: 10. CDR3 length: 15 amino acids. The CDR3 is CASSPRLAGKYEQFF. The DNA for the CDR3 is TGTGCCAGCAGCCCGAGGCTAGCGGGAAAGTATGAGCAGTTCTTC.

CDR3 sequence: CASRPRVGVTEAFF. DNA of the CDR3: TGTGCCAGCAGACCCAGGGTTGGTGTCACTGAAGCTTTCTTT. The chain has TRBV7-2 and TRBJ1-1; a possible D gene is TRBD1 (5 bases). The CDR3 sequence is 14 residues long. Per germline, CDR1 SGHTA and CDR2 FQGNSA. V dropped 6 bases and J dropped 4 bases, with 15 bases sitting between them.

V usage is TRBV29-1 and J usage is TRBJ2-3; 11 nucleotides agree with TRBD2. This CDR3 has 17 residues. The germline CDR1 and CDR2 sequences are SQVTM and ANQGSEA. The ends lost 2 bases at V and 4 bases at J; junction bases unmatched: 11. Written as DNA, the CDR3 is TGCAGCGTTGAACCTTATAGCGGGAGGGCCTTCTCAGATACGCAGTATTTT. Amino acid sequence: CSVEPYSGRAFSDTQYF.

The chain has TRBV9 and TRBJ1-2, with a tentative D call TRBD1 (5 bases). Germline V gene data show CDR1 as SGDLS and CDR2 as YYNGEE. CDR3 length: 16 residues. V was shortened by 0 bases and J by 5 bases, with 17 bases between the two germline ends. CDR3 sequence reads: CASSVVPGGGYYGYTF. DNA of the CDR3: TGTGCCAGCAGCGTAGTTCCCGGGGGGGGTTATTATGGCTACACCTTC.

The rearrangement uses TRBV15 and TRBJ2-5; D not certain. CDR3 size: 13 residues. V was pared by 1 base and J by 5 bases, with 8 bases between. In germline, CDR1 is LNHNV, CDR2 YYDKDF (reference sequence). CDR3 coding DNA: TGTGCCACCAGCAGAGGGCGGTATGAGACCCAGTACTTC. This codes for CATSRGRYETQYF.

The chain recombines TRBV19 with TRBJ1-1, with 9 nucleotides matching TRBD1. Germline CDR1 is LNHDA and CDR2 is SQIVND (reference sequence). V lost 5 bases and J lost 3; bases outside the gene matches: 7. This CDR3 region has 15 residues. CDR3 amino acids: CASSHRGRRHTEAFF. The CDR3 region has the DNA TGTGCCAGTAGTCACAGGGGGCGCAGACACACTGAAGCTTTCTTT.

This sequence joins TRBV11-2 and TRBJ1-1; 9 positions match TRBD1. CDR1 and CDR2 from the germline V gene are SGHAT and FQNNGV. This CDR3 contains 13 residues. J was trimmed by 4 bases and V by 5 bases; bases with no gene match: 2. In nucleotides, the CDR3 is TGTGCCAGCAGCCCACAGGGGGCCACTGAAGCTTTCTTT. Its protein product is CASSPQGATEAFF.

V gene TRBV9 combines with J gene TRBJ2-3; 10 bases are a match to TRBD2. Trimming cost V 3 bases and J 1 base; bases outside gene matches: 2. CDR1 SGDLS and CDR2 YYNGEE come from the germline V gene. This CDR3 spans 15 amino acids. The CDR3 is CASSAGTSGTDTQYF. In nucleotides, the CDR3 is TGTGCCAGCAGCGCCGGGACTAGCGGCACAGATACGCAGTATTTT.

The chain links TRBV15 to TRBJ1-2; D remains unclear. Trimming pared 0 bases from V and 6 bases from J, leaving 11 bases between. CDR1 LNHNV and CDR2 YYDKDF come from the germline V gene (reference sequence). The CDR3 spans 14 residues. The CDR3 DNA sequence: TGTGCCACCAGCAGAGATCTCCGTCCCCATGGCTACACCTTC. Protein sequence: CATSRDLRPHGYTF.

As regards this clone: Germline is not matched at one junction end, which may reflect a read error. This chain uses TRBV7-9 with TRBJ2-7; D perhaps matches TRBD2 (6 bases). Germline V gives CDR1 SEHNR, CDR2 FQNEAQ (reference sequence). The CDR3 runs 14 residues. The DNA of the CDR3 is TGTTCCAGCAGTGGCGGGGCCCCCTTCTACGAGCAGTACTTC. Encoded protein: CSSSGGAPFYEQYF.

This clone was seen a single time. The junction departs from the called germline gene at one end, perhaps through a read error. This chain uses TRBV6-6 with TRBJ2-2, with D maybe TRBD2 (6 bases). The CDR3 contains 16 residues. Germline CDR1 is MNHNY and CDR2 is SVGAGI (reference sequence). As DNA, the CDR3 is TGTGCCTGCAGCCTCCTAAGGGGCGGGGACACCGGGGAGCTGTTTTTT. Its protein product is CACSLLRGGDTGELFF.

This chain connects TRBV10-1 to TRBJ2-2; 7 bases are shared with TRBD2. The CDR3 covers 18 residues. V lost 0 bases to trimming and J lost 0 bases; unmatched junction nucleotides: 7. From germline, CDR1 is WNHNN and CDR2 SYGVQD (reference sequence). In DNA form, the CDR3 reads TGCGCCAGCAGTGAGTCGAAGAGAGCGGGGACGAACACCGGGGAGCTGTTTTTT. It is translated as CASSESKRAGTNTGELFF.

This chain links TRBV28 with TRBJ2-5, with 10 nucleotides matching TRBD1. The J call may be faulty, since TRBJ2-7 better matches the DNA end. The CDR3 consists of 14 residues. CDR1 and CDR2 from the germline V gene are MDHEN and SYDVKM. The CDR3 DNA is TGTGCCAGCAGACCCGGGACAGGGGACTACGAGCAGTACTTC. It encodes CASRPGTGDYEQYF.

The rearrangement joins TRBV5-6 to TRBJ2-1; 8 bases agree with TRBD2. The germline V gene has CDR1 SGHDT and CDR2 YYEEEE. The CDR3 has 14 residues. The junction had 12 bases not matched to a gene; V was cut back by 2 bases and J by 14 bases. DNA of the CDR3: TGTGCCAGCAGCTTAAATCGACTAGCGTGGACGAAGTTCTTC. Translated: CASSLNRLAWTKFF.

V and J are TRBV18 and TRBJ1-1; 8 bases align to TRBD1. Trimming removed 3 bases from V and 5 bases from J; junction bases left unmatched: 5. The CDR3 covers 14 residues. CDR1 is KGHSH, CDR2 LQKENI, per germline. CDR3 nucleotides: TGTGCCAGCTCACCGCGACAGGGGAGTACTGAAGCTTTCTTT. This translates into CASSPRQGSTEAFF.

This chain connects TRBV11-3 to TRBJ2-2; perhaps TRBD1 as D (5 bases). The V gene's germline CDR1 is SGHNT and CDR2 YENEEA. Trimming left V 2 bases short and J 4 bases short, with 11 bases between. The CDR3 is made up of 15 amino acids. CDR3 residues: CASSLNQGITGELFF. The CDR3 region has the DNA TGTGCCAGCAGCTTAAACCAGGGTATCACCGGGGAGCTGTTTTTT.

The count of this clone is one. The gene calls are TRBV2 and TRBJ2-7; TRBD1 agrees at 10 bases. Germline CDR1 and CDR2: SNHLY and FYNNEI. Trimming at V came to 8 bases and at J to 3 bases, leaving 4 bases not matched to a gene. The CDR3 is made up of 13 amino acids. In nucleotides, the CDR3 is TGTGCCAGCGGCCGGGACAGGGGCTACGAGCAGTACTTC. Protein sequence: CASGRDRGYEQYF.

This clone came up once. The chain recombines TRBV21-1 with TRBJ1-2; the table names TRBD1, a call not compared with the DNA. TRBV21-1 is a pseudogene. This CDR3 spans 12 amino acids. The CDR3 reads CEGGQDNYGYTF. The CDR3 nucleotides read TGTGAAGGGGGACAGGACAACTATGGCTACACCTTC.

This clone was observed a handful of times. The chain uses TRBV5-5 and TRBJ1-2; the D gene is possibly TRBD1 (6 bases). Germline CDR1 and CDR2: SGHKS and YYEKEE (reference sequence). Between the trimmed V and J ends, which lost 6 bases and 7 bases, there was a span of 16 bases. This CDR3 is 13 amino acids long. CDR3 sequence: CASTYPGGIGYTF. The CDR3 nucleotides are TGTGCCAGCACCTACCCGGGGGGCATTGGCTACACCTTC.

The rearrangement joins TRBV6-1 to TRBJ2-1; TRBD2 matches at 14 bases. Germline V gives CDR1 MNHNS, CDR2 SASEGT. This CDR3 has 15 amino acids. The trim removed 6 bases at V and 10 bases at J, leaving 8 bases unmatched. The CDR3 sequence is CASREGLAGVREQFF. The CDR3 region has the DNA TGTGCCAGCAGAGAGGGACTAGCGGGAGTAAGGGAGCAGTTCTTC.

V usage is TRBV29-1 and J usage is TRBJ2-5; maybe TRBD1 (6 bases). The J call may be mistaken, given a closer DNA end match to TRBJ2-7. Germline V gene sequence: CDR1 SQVTM, CDR2 ANQGSEA. The CDR3 totals 14 residues. The CDR3 sequence is CSVEKGQGLGEQYF. In DNA form, the CDR3 reads TGCAGCGTTGAAAAGGGACAAGGCCTTGGCGAGCAGTACTTC.

Concerning this clone itself: One end of the junction does not line up with germline, which may come from a read error. The chain employs TRBV5-8 and TRBJ1-3; tentative D call: TRBD1 (5 bases). The germline CDR1 and CDR2 sequences are SGHTS and YDEGEE. This CDR3 comprises 15 residues. The chain's CDR3 is CSSSPGGIRGNTIYF. CDR3 DNA sequence: TGTTCCAGCAGCCCTGGGGGGATAAGAGGAAACACCATATATTTT.

This sequence joins TRBV4-3 and TRBJ1-4, with D tentatively TRBD1 (5 bases). This CDR3 comprises 17 residues. Looked up from germline, CDR1 is LGHNA and CDR2 is YSLEER. V lost 0 bases and J lost 3, with 14 bases in between. The CDR3 loop reads CASSQDLRARANEKLFF. CDR3 coding DNA: TGCGCCAGCAGCCAAGATCTCAGGGCGAGAGCTAATGAAAAACTGTTTTTT.

This clone has a handful of counts. The V gene is TRBV19, the J gene TRBJ1-6; no reliable D call. Germline V gene sequence: CDR1 LNHDA, CDR2 SQIVND (reference sequence). The CDR3 extends over 14 amino acids. The ends were cut back, 3 bases at V and 8 bases at J, with 11 bases in the middle. CDR3 DNA sequence: TGTGCCAGTAGTATCGGCAGGTGGGATTCACCCCTCCACTTT. Its translation: CASSIGRWDSPLHF. Variable domain in full (rest from reference TRBV19 and TRBJ1-6): DGGITQSPKYLFRKEGQNVTLSCEQNLNHDAMYWYRQDPGQGLRLIYYSQIVNDFQKGDIAEGYSVSREKKESFPLTVTSAQKNPTAFYLCASSIGRWDSPLHFGNGTRLTVT.

The chain combines TRBV5-1 with TRBJ1-1, with D unclear. Germline V gives CDR1 SGHRS, CDR2 YFSETQ. This CDR3 is built from 13 residues. Trimming pared 2 bases from V and 1 base from J, leaving 6 bases between. CDR3 loop: CASSFEKNTEAFF. CDR3 nucleotide sequence: TGCGCCAGCAGCTTTGAGAAGAACACTGAAGCTTTCTTT.

The chain employs TRBV5-1 and TRBJ1-2; TRBD1 aligns across 8 bases. Trimming removed 1 base from V and 0 bases from J; junction bases left unmatched: 8. Germline V gene data show CDR1 as SGHRS and CDR2 as YFSETQ. The CDR3 totals 17 residues. The CDR3 here is CASSLRQGAITNYGYTF. CDR3 nucleotide sequence: TGCGCCAGCAGCTTGAGGCAGGGGGCGATTACTAACTATGGCTACACCTTC.